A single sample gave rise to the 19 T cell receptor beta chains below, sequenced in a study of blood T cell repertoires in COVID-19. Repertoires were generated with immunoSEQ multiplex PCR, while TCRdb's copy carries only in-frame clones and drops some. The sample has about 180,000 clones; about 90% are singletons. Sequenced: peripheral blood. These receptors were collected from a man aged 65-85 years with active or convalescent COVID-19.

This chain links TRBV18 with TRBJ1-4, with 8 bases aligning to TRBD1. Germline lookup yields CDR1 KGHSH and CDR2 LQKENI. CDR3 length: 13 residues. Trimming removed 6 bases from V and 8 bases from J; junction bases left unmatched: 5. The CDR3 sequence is CASSVRQGEKLFF. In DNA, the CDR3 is TGTGCCAGCTCCGTAAGACAGGGGGAAAAACTGTTTTTT.

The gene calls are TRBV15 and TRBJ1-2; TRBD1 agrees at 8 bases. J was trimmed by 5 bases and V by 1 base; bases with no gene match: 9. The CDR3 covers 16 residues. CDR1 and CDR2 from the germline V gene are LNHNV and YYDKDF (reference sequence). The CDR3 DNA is TGTGCCACCAGCAGAGTCCCAGGGGGCAATCCTTATGGCTACACCTTC. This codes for CATSRVPGGNPYGYTF.

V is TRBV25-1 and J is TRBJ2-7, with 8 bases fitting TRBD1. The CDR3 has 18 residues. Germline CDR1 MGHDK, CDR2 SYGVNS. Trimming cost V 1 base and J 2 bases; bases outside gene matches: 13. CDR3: CASSESLRTGSVPYEQYF. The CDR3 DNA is TGTGCCAGCAGTGAATCCCTGAGGACAGGGAGCGTTCCCTACGAGCAGTACTTC.

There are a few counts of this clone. DNA of the CDR3: TGTGCCAGCAGCCAACAAACTAACACTGAAGCTTTCTTT. Encoded protein: CASSQQTNTEAFF. V and J are TRBV14 and TRBJ1-1; D remains ambiguous. The V and J ends lost 2 bases and 2 bases respectively, with 6 bases between them. CDR3 length equals 13 residues. Germline V gene sequence: CDR1 SGHDN, CDR2 FVKESK.

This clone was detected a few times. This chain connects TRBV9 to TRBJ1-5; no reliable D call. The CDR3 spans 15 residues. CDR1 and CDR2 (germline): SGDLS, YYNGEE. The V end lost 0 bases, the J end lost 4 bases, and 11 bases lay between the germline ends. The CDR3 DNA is TGTGCCAGCAGCGTAGTCGGAGAGGTTAATCAGCCCCAGCATTTT. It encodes CASSVVGEVNQPQHF. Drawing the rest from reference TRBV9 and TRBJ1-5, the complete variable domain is DSGVTQTPKHLITATGQRVTLRCSPRSGDLSVYWYQQSLDQGLQFLIQYYNGEERAKGNILERFSAQQFPDLHSELNLSSLELGDSALYFCASSVVGEVNQPQHFGDGTRLSIL.

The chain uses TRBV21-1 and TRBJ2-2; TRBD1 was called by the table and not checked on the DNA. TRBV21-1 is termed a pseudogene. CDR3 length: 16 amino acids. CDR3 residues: CACPQTGIPNTGELFF. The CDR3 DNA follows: TGTGCCTGCCCCCAGACAGGGATACCGAACACCGGGGAGCTGTTTTTT.

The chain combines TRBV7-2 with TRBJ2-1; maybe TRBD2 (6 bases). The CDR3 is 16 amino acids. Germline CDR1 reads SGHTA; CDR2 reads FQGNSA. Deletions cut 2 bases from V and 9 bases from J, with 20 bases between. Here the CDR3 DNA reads TGTGCCAGCAGCTTACGGCGAAAGGCCCTCGGGGGTGAGCAGTTCTTC. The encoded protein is CASSLRRKALGGEQFF.

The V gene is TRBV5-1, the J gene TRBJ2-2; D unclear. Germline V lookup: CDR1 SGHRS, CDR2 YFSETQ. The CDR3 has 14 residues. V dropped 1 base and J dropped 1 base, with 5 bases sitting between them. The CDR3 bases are TGCGCCAGCAGCTTGTACGGGAACACCGGGGAGCTGTTTTTT. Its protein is CASSLYGNTGELFF.

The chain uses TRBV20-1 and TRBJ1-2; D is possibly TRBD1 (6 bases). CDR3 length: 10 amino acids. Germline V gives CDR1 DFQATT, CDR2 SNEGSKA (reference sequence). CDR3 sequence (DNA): TGCAGCCCCCAGGGGTATGGCTACACCTTC. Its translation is CSPQGYGYTF.

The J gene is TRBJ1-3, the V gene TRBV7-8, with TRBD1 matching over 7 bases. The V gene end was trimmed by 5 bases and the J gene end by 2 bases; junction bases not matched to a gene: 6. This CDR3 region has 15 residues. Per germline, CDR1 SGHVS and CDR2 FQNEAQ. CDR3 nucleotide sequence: TGTGCCAGCAGCCCCACCGGGACAGCTGGAAACACCATATATTTT. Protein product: CASSPTGTAGNTIYF.

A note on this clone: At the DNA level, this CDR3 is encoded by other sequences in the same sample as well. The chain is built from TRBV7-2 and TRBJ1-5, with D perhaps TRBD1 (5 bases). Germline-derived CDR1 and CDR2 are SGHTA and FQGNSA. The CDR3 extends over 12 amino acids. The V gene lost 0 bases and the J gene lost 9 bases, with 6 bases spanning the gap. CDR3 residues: CASSLAGGPQHF. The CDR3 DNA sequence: TGTGCCAGCAGCTTAGCGGGGGGGCCCCAGCATTTT.

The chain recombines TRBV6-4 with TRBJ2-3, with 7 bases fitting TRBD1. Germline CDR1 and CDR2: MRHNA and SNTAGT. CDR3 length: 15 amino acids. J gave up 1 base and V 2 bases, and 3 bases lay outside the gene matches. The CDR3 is CASSDEGQRTDTQYF. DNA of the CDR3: TGTGCCAGCAGTGACGAGGGACAGCGCACAGATACGCAGTATTTT.

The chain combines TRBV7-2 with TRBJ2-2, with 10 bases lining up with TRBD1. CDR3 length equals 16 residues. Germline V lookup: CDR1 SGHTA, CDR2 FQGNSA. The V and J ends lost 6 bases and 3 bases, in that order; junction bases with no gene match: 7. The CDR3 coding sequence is TGTGCCAGCAGTCTGGACAGGGGGACCGACACCGGGGAGCTGTTTTTT. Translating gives CASSLDRGTDTGELFF.

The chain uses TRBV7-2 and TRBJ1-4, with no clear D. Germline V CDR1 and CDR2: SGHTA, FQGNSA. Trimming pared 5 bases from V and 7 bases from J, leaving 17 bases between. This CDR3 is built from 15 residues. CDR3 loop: CASSPLSRVGEKLFF. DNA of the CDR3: TGTGCCAGCAGCCCGTTATCCCGGGTGGGTGAAAAACTGTTTTTT.

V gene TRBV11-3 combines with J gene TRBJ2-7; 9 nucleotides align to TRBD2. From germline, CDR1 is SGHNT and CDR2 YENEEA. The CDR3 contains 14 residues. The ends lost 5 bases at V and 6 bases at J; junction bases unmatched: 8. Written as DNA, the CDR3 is TGTGCCAGCAGCCACGGACTAGCGACTGGCGAGCAGTACTTC. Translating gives CASSHGLATGEQYF.

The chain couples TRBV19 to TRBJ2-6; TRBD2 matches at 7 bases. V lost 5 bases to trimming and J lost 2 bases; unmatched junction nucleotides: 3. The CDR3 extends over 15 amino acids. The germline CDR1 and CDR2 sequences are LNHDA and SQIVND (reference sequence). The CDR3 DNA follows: TGTGCCAGTAGTGGGGGGGACGCTGGGGCCAACGTCCTGACTTTC. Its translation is CASSGGDAGANVLTF.

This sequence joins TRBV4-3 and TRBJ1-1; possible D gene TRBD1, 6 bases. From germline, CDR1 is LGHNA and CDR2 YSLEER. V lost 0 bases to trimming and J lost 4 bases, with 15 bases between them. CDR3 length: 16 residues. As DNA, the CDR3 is TGCGCCAGCAGCCAAGAACCGGGACACCAGAGCACTGAAGCTTTCTTT. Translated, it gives CASSQEPGHQSTEAFF.

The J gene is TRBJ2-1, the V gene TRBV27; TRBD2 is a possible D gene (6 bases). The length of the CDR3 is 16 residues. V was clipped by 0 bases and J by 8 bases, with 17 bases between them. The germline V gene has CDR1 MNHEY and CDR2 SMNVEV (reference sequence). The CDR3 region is CASSLSAGTRMDEQFF. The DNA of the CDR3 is TGTGCCAGCAGTTTATCGGCCGGGACTCGCATGGATGAGCAGTTCTTC.

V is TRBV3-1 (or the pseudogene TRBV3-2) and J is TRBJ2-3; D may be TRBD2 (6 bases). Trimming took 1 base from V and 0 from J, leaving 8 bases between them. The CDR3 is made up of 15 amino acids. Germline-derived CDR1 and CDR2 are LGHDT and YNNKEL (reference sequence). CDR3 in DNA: TGTGCCAGCAGCCAAGGAGGGACTAGCACAGATACGCAGTATTTT. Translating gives CASSQGGTSTDTQYF.